The 17 T cell receptor beta chains below all came from one sample that was sequenced in a study of blood T cells in healthy people across ages. A sample-barcoded 5' primer and a J-beta primer mix were used in a second PCR of about 6 to 11 cycles. TCRdb independently ran MiXCR on the 5' RACE reads; one entry per CDR3 protein. The table lists 850,000 or so distinct CDR3 sequences, 29% of them singletons. The sample taken for sequencing was blood. These receptors were collected from a woman of 80 years or more in good health.

In its sample, this clonotype was seen a few times. The chain couples TRBV7-9 to TRBJ1-1; a weak D match, TRBD1 (5 bases). The CDR3 loop spans 14 amino acids. Per germline, CDR1 SEHNR and CDR2 FQNEAQ (reference sequence). Trimming took 8 bases from V and 2 from J, leaving 15 bases between them. In DNA, the CDR3 is TGTGCCAGCGCTCTGACGGGGGTAAACACTGAAGCTTTCTTT. Translating gives CASALTGVNTEAFF.

This clonotype was recorded many times. The rearrangement joins TRBV7-2 to TRBJ1-2, with TRBD1 identical over 8 bases. The ends lost 5 bases at V and 4 bases at J; junction bases unmatched: 6. Germline-derived CDR1 and CDR2 are SGHTA and FQGNSA. The CDR3 runs 14 residues. The CDR3 loop reads CASSPQGASYGYTF. CDR3 nucleotides: TGTGCCAGCAGCCCTCAGGGGGCGAGCTATGGCTACACCTTC.

This clonotype was observed a few times. The germline gene is not matched at one end of the junction; a read error may be the cause. The chain couples TRBV12-3 or TRBV12-4 to TRBJ2-3; unclear D gene. This CDR3 has 14 amino acids. CDR3 bases: TGTGCCGGCAGTTTAACGGCAGGTCCAGATACGCAGTATTTT. It yields the protein CAGSLTAGPDTQYF.

A few counts support this clonotype. The rearrangement links TRBV20-1 to TRBJ2-2, with D possibly matching TRBD2 (6 bases). This CDR3 has 14 amino acids. The ends were cut back, 3 bases at V and 0 bases at J, with 8 bases in the middle. The germline gives CDR1 DFQATT, CDR2 SNEGSKA (reference sequence). The CDR3 here is CSASGGPNTGELFF. As DNA, the CDR3 is TGCAGTGCTAGCGGGGGTCCGAACACCGGGGAGCTGTTTTTT.

This clonotype was seen at least ten times. The genes are TRBV6-1 and TRBJ2-5, with no clear D. The length of the CDR3 is 13 residues. Deletions cut 6 bases from V and 4 bases from J, with 12 bases between. Germline CDR1 reads MNHNS; CDR2 reads SASEGT. The DNA of the CDR3 is TGTGCCAGCAGGGCCTGGGGTTCAGAGACCCAGTACTTC. Protein: CASRAWGSETQYF.

There are many counts of this clonotype. This CDR3 is CARLPQGVTEAFF. CDR3 bases: TGTGCCAGGCTTCCTCAGGGGGTTACTGAAGCTTTCTTT. This chain links TRBV21-1 with TRBJ1-1; TRBD1 was called by the table and not checked on the DNA. TRBV21-1 is listed as a pseudogene. The CDR3 loop spans 13 amino acids.

This clonotype was recorded a few times. The chain joins TRBV7-2 to TRBJ1-2; perhaps TRBD1 as D (6 bases). The germline CDR1 and CDR2 sequences are SGHTA and FQGNSA. Trimming left V 2 bases short and J 4 bases short, with 11 bases between. CDR3 length: 14 residues. CDR3 sequence reads: CASSLNRDRYGYTF. In DNA form, the CDR3 reads TGTGCCAGCAGCTTAAACAGGGACCGCTATGGCTACACCTTC. Full variable domain (remainder filled in from reference TRBV7-2 and TRBJ1-2): GAGVSQSPSNKVTEKGKDVELRCDPISGHTALYWYRQSLGQGLEFLIYFQGNSAPDKSGLPSDRFSAERTGGSVSTLTIQRTQQEDSAVYLCASSLNRDRYGYTFGSGTRLTVV.

CDR3: CASIGGGNNEQFF. CDR3 bases: TGTGCCTCGATCGGGGGGGGTAACAATGAGCAGTTCTTC. The rearrangement joins TRBV11-2 to TRBJ2-1; 8 bases are a match to TRBD2. Germline assignment: CDR1 SGHAT and CDR2 FQNNGV. V shed 11 bases, J shed 5 bases, and the junction held 8 bases outside the gene matches. The CDR3 has 13 residues. Using reference TRBV11-2 and TRBJ2-1 for the parts outside the CDR3, the full variable domain is EAGVAQSPRYKIIEKRQSVAFWCNPISGHATLYWYQQILGQGPKLLIQFQNNGVVDDSQLPKDRFSAERLKGVDSTLKIQPAKLEDSAVYLCASIGGGNNEQFFGPGTRLTVL.

This clonotype was seen many times. The junction and the germline gene differ at one end; a read error may be behind it. The chain joins TRBV27 to TRBJ1-2, with 8 positions matching TRBD1. Germline V gives CDR1 MNHEY, CDR2 SMNVEV (reference sequence). The CDR3 has 13 residues. The CDR3 is CASSLTGDYGYTF. The CDR3 nucleotides are TGCGCCAGCAGCTTGACAGGGGACTATGGCTACACCTTC.

This clonotype was counted between two and nine times. V is TRBV29-1 and J is TRBJ2-4; possibly TRBD1 for D (6 bases). This CDR3 has 12 amino acids. Germline V CDR1 and CDR2: SQVTM, ANQGSEA. V gave up 6 bases and J gave up 9 bases, with 15 bases separating them. CDR3 region: CSVTGQCGIQYF. CDR3 nucleotide sequence: TGCAGCGTAACAGGACAGTGCGGCATTCAGTACTTC.

This clonotype appeared many times. The rearrangement uses TRBV7-9 and TRBJ1-2, with 8 bases that match TRBD1. Germline CDR1 reads SEHNR; CDR2 reads FQNEAQ (reference sequence). The CDR3 totals 14 residues. The V gene end was trimmed by 4 bases and the J gene end by 6 bases; junction bases not matched to a gene: 7. Here the CDR3 DNA reads TGTGCCAGCAGCTCGAGACAGGGGCTCGATGGCTACACCTTC. This encodes CASSSRQGLDGYTF.

Note on this clonotype: A much larger clone lies a single base off, so this may be a read error. The chain is built from TRBV20-1 and TRBJ2-7; D is unresolved. Germline values: CDR1 DFQATT, CDR2 SNEGSKA (reference sequence). Trimming left V 3 bases short and J 7 bases short, with 7 bases between. The CDR3 has 10 residues. The CDR3 nucleotides are TGCAGTGCTAGGGTCAATGAGCAGTACTTC. It is translated as CSARVNEQYF.

As concerns this clonotype: A read error may explain this, as a much larger clone is one base away. The chain joins TRBV7-2 to TRBJ2-3; perhaps TRBD2 as D (5 bases). CDR1 is SGHTA, CDR2 FQGNSA, per germline. The CDR3 totals 18 residues. Deletions cut 3 bases from V and 5 bases from J, with 24 bases between. DNA for the CDR3: TGTGCCAGCAGCTTCCGGCCACCGCGAGCTAGCCCCGAAGATACGCAGTATTTT. The encoded protein is CASSFRPPRASPEDTQYF.

The chain recombines TRBV3-1 with TRBJ2-5; weak D call: TRBD1 (6 bases). With the DNA end fitting TRBJ2-7 better, the J assignment may be wrong. The CDR3 has 15 amino acids. CDR1 LGHDT and CDR2 YNNKEL come from the germline V gene (reference sequence). The DNA of the CDR3 is TGTGCCAGTGGGGTGGGGGCTTTTGGACCCTACGAGCAGTACTTC. Translated: CASGVGAFGPYEQYF.

This sequence joins TRBV7-8 and TRBJ2-5; TRBD2 is a possible D gene (5 bases). V lost 5 bases and J lost 11, with 18 bases in between. The CDR3 spans 13 residues. Germline assignment: CDR1 SGHVS and CDR2 FQNEAQ. The CDR3 DNA reads TGTGCCAGCAGCCCCCAAGGGAGCCATGAGCAGTACTTC. This gives the protein CASSPQGSHEQYF.

This clonotype has just a few counts. The chain joins TRBV7-9 to TRBJ1-6; D is possibly TRBD1 (6 bases). Looked up from germline, CDR1 is SEHNR and CDR2 is FQNEAQ (reference sequence). This CDR3 is 16 amino acids long. Trimming stripped 0 bases from V and 10 bases from J, with 16 bases between. This CDR3 reads CASSLAGGGVQSPLHF. The CDR3 DNA reads TGTGCCAGCAGCTTAGCAGGGGGAGGTGTACAATCACCCCTCCACTTT.

Worth noting for this clonotype: This may arise from a read error, as a much more abundant clone is one base away. This chain joins TRBV7-2 and TRBJ1-5; D perhaps matches TRBD1 (6 bases). Germline V CDR1 and CDR2: SGHTA, FQGNSA. V gave up 1 base and J gave up 9 bases, with 16 bases separating them. The CDR3 sequence is 15 residues long. The CDR3 coding sequence is TGTGCCAGCAGCTTAGACAGGGCACTGGGACGGCCCCAGCATTTT. This codes for CASSLDRALGRPQHF.